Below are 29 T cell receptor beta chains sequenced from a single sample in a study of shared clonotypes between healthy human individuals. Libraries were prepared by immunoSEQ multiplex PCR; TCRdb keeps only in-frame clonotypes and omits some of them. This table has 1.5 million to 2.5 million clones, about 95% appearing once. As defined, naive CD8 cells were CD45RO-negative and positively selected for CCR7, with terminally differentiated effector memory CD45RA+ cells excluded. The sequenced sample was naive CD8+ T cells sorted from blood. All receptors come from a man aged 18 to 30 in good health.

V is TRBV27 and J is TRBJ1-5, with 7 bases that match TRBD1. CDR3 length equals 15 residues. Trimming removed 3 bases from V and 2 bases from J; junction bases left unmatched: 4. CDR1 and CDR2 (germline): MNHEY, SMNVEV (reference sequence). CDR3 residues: CASSLTGSGNQPQHF. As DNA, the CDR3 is TGTGCCAGCAGTTTGACAGGGAGTGGCAATCAGCCCCAGCATTTT.

CDR3 coding DNA: TGCGCCAGCAGCCAAGACCCCGTAAGCGGGGGTTACGAGCAGTACTTC. It codes for CASSQDPVSGGYEQYF. The chain has TRBV4-1 and TRBJ2-7; 8 positions match TRBD2. Unmatched junction bases numbered 8, after V lost 0 bases and J lost 4 bases. This CDR3 has 16 residues. Germline CDR1 MGHRA, CDR2 YSYEKL.

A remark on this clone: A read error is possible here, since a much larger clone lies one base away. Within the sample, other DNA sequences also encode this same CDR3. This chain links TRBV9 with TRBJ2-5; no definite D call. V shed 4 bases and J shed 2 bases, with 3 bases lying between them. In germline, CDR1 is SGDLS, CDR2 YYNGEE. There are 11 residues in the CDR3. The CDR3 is CASSSQETQYF. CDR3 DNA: TGTGCCAGCAGCTCTCAAGAGACCCAGTACTTC.

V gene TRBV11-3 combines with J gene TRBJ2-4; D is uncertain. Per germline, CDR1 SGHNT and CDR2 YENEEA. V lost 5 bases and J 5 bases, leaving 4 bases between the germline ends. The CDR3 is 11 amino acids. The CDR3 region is CASSRENIQYF. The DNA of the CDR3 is TGTGCCAGCAGCCGCGAAAACATTCAGTACTTC.

The CDR3 DNA is TGCGCCAGCAGCCAGAGGACAGCCAACACTGAAGCTTTCTTT. It encodes CASSQRTANTEAFF. The chain has TRBV4-1 and TRBJ1-1, with a weak D call TRBD1 (6 bases). CDR1 is MGHRA and CDR2 is YSYEKL in the germline V gene. This CDR3 contains 14 residues. The germline V and J ends were trimmed by 3 bases and 2 bases, with 10 bases remaining between them.

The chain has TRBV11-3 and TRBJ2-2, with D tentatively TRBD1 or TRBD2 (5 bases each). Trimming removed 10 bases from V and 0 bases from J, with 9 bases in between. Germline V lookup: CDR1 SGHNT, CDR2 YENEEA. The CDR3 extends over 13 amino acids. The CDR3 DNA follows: TGTGCCACTGGGACGGCGAACACCGGGGAGCTGTTTTTT. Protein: CATGTANTGELFF.

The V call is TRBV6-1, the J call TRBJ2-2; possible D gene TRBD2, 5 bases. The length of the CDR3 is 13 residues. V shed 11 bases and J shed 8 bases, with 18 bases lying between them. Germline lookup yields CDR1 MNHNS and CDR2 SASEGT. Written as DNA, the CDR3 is TGTGCCGCCGAGGGAAGGGTAGCTGGGGAGCTGTTTTTT. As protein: CAAEGRVAGELFF.

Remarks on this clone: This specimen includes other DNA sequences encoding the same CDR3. CDR3: CASSESARVGGVYEQYF. As DNA, the CDR3 is TGCGCCAGCAGTGAGTCGGCCCGGGTTGGGGGTGTCTACGAGCAGTACTTC. The chain employs TRBV10-2 and TRBJ2-7; D might be TRBD1 or TRBD2, each matching 5 bases. V was cut by 0 bases and J by 3 bases, with 18 bases left in between. Germline V gives CDR1 WSHSY, CDR2 SAAADI. The length of the CDR3 is 17 residues.

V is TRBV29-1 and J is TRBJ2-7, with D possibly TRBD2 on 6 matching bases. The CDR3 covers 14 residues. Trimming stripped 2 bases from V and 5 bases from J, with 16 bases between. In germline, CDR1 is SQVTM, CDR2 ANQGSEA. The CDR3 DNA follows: TGCAGCGTTGAATTGGAGGGCAGGCCGGACGAGCAGTACTTC. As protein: CSVELEGRPDEQYF.

DNA for the CDR3: TGTGCCAGCAGCCAAGATCTCGGCGACAACCAATACGAGCAGTACTTC. This codes for CASSQDLGDNQYEQYF. The chain employs TRBV14 and TRBJ2-7; D call uncertain. The CDR3 consists of 16 residues. Per germline, CDR1 SGHDN and CDR2 FVKESK. Trimming shortened V by 0 bases and J by 4 bases, and 16 bases separated the two germline ends.

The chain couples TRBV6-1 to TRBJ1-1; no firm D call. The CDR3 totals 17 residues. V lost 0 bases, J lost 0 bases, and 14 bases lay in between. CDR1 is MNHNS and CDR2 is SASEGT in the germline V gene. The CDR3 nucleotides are TGTGCCAGCAGTGAAGCCCCTCGGTGGGCTATGAACACTGAAGCTTTCTTT. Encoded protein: CASSEAPRWAMNTEAFF.

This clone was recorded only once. The CDR3 DNA reads TGTGCCAGCAGTCCTCTAGCGGGAGATAGGGAATACAATGAGCAGTTCTTC. Its translation is CASSPLAGDREYNEQFF. This chain connects TRBV2 to TRBJ2-1, with 10 bases that match TRBD2. With V trimmed by 5 bases and J by 4 bases, 11 bases remained unmatched. Germline V gene lookup returns CDR1 SNHLY and CDR2 FYNNEI. There are 17 residues in the CDR3.

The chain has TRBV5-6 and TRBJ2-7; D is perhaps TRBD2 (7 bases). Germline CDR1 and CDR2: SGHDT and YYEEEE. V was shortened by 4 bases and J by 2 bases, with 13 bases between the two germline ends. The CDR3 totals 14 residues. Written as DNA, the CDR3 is TGTGCCAGCAGCCCAGGGGAGGGGGCCTACGAGCAGTACTTC. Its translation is CASSPGEGAYEQYF.

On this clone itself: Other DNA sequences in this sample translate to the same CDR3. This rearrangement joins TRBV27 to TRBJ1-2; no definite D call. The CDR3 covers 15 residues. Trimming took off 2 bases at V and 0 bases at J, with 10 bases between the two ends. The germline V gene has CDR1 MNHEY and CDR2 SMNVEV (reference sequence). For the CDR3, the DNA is TGTGCCAGCAGTTTAACGGGGTTGGCTAACTATGGCTACACCTTC. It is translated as CASSLTGLANYGYTF.

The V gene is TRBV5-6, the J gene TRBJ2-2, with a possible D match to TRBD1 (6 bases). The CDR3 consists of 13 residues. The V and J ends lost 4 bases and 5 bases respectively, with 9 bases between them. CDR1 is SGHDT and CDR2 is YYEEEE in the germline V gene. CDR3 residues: CASSTQGTGELFF. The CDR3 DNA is TGTGCCAGCAGCACACAGGGAACCGGGGAGCTGTTTTTT.

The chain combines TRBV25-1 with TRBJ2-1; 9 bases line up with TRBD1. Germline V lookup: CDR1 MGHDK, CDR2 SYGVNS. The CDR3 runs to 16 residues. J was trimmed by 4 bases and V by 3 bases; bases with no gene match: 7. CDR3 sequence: CASSDLGQGKYNEQFF. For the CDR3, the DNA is TGTGCCAGCAGTGATTTAGGACAGGGGAAGTACAATGAGCAGTTCTTC.

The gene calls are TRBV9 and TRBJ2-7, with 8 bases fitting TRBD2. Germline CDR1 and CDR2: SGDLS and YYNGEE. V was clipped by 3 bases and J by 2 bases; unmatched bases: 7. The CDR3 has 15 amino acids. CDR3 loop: CASSETPGLAYEQYF. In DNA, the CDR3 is TGTGCCAGCAGCGAGACACCGGGACTAGCCTACGAGCAGTACTTC.

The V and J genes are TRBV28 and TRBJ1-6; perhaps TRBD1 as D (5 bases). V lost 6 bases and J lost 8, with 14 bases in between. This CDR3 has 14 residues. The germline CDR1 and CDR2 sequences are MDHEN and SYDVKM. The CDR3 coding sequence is TGTGCCAGCAGCTTCCGGGACGGAGATTCACCCCTCCACTTT. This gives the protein CASSFRDGDSPLHF.

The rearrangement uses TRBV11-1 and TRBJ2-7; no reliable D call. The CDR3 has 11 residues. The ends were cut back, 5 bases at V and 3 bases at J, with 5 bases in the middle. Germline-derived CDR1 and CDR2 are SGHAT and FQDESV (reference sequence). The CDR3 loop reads CASSTDYEQYF. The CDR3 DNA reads TGTGCCAGCAGCACCGACTACGAGCAGTACTTC.

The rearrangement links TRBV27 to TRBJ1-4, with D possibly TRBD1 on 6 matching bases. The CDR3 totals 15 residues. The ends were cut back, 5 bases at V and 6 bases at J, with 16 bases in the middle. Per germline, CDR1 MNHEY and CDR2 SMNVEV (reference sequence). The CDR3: CASSRGAWGYEKLFF. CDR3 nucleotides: TGTGCCAGCAGTCGGGGGGCTTGGGGGTATGAAAAACTGTTTTTT. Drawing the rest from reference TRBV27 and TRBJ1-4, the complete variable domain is EAQVTQNPRYLITVTGKKLTVTCSQNMNHEYMSWYRQDPGLGLRQIYYSMNVEVTDKGDVPEGYKVSRKEKRNFPLILESPSPNQTSLYFCASSRGAWGYEKLFFGSGTQLSVL.

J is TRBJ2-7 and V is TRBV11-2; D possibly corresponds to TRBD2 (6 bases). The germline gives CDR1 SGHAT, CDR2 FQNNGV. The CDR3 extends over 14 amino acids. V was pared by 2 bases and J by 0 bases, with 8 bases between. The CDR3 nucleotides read TGTGCCAGCAGCTTATCGGGACTCTCCTACGAGCAGTACTTC. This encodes CASSLSGLSYEQYF.

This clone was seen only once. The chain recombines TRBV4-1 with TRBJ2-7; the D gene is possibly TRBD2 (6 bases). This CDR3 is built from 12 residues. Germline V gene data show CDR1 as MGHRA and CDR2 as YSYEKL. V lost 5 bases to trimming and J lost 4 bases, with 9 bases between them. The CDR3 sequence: CASSEEGYEQYF. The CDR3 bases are TGCGCCAGCAGCGAGGAGGGTTACGAGCAGTACTTC.

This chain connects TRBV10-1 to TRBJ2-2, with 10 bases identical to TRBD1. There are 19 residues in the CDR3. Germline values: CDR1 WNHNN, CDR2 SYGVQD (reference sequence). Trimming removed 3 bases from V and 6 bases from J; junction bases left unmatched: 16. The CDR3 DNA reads TGCGCCAGCAGTGAAGCAATTGGCAAGGGACAGGGGAGGTCCGGGGAGCTGTTTTTT. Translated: CASSEAIGKGQGRSGELFF.

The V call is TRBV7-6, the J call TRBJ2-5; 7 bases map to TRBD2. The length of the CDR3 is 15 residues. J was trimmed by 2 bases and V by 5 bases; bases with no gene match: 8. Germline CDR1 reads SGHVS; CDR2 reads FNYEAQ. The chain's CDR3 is CASSPNTAGQETQYF. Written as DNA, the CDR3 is TGTGCCAGCAGCCCGAACACAGCGGGACAAGAGACCCAGTACTTC.

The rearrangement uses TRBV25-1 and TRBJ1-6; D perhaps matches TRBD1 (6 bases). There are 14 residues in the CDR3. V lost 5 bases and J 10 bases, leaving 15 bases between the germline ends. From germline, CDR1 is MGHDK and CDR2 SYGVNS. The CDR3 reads CASSPTGDLSPLHF. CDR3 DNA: TGTGCCAGCAGTCCGACAGGCGATTTATCACCCCTCCACTTT. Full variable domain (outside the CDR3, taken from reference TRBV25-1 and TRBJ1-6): EADIYQTPRYLVIGTGKKITLECSQTMGHDKMYWYQQDPGMELHLIHYSYGVNSTEKGDLSSESTVSRIRTEHFPLTLESARPSHTSQYLCASSPTGDLSPLHFGNGTRLTVT.

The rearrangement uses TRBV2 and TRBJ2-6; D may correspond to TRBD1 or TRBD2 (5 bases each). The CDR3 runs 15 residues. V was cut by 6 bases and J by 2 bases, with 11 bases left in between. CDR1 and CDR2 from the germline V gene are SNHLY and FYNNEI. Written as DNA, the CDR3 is TGTGCCAGCAGCCTAAGGGGACCTGGGGCCAACGTCCTGACTTTC. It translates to CASSLRGPGANVLTF.

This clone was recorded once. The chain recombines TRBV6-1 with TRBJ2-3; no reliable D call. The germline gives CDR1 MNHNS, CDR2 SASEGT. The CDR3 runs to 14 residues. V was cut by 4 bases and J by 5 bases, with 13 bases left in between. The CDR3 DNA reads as TGTGCCAGCAGTGTCCCCGGTGGAGAAGATACGCAGTATTTT. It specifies CASSVPGGEDTQYF.

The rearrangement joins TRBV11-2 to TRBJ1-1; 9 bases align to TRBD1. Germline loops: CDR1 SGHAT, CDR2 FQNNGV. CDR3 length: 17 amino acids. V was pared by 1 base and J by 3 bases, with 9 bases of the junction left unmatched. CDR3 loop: CASSLGGAQGAHTEAFF. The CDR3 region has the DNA TGTGCCAGCAGCTTAGGTGGGGCACAGGGGGCTCACACTGAAGCTTTCTTT.

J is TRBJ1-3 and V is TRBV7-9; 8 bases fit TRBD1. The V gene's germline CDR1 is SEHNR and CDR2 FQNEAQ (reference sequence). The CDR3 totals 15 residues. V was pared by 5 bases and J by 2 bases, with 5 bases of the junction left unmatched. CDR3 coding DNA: TGTGCCAGCAGCCCAGGGGGCTATACTGGAAACACCATATATTTT. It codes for CASSPGGYTGNTIYF.